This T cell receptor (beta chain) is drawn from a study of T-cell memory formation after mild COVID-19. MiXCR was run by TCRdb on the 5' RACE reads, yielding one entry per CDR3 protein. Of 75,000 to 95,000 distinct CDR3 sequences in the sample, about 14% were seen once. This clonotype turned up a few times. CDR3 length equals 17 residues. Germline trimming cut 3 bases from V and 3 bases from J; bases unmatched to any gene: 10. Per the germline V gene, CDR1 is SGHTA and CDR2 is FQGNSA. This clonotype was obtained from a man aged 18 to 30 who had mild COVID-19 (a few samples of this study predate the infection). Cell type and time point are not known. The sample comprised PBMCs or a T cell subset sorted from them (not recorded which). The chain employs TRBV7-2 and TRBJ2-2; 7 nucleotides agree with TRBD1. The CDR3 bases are TGTGCCAGCAGCTTCCAAGACAGGGCGGTTTACACCGGGGAGCTGTTTTTT. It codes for CASSFQDRAVYTGELFF.